Listed below are T cell receptor beta chains from one sample, sequenced in a study of siplizumab effects on memory and regulatory T cells. Produced via immunoSEQ multiplex PCR; TCRdb's table is partial and in-frame only. The sample shows tens of thousands of clones, about 97% of them seen only once. Sequencing was carried out using naive CD8+ T cells sorted from blood. These receptors were collected from a human donor in good health. Both conserved end residues are part of each CDR3. Fields, in order: J gene, D gene, clone size, V gene, CDR3 protein, CDR3 DNA. D genes are given only for firm matches. Not all rows give a size; the values are once, few, many and, for expanded clones, a class.

TRBJ1-3,-,-,TRBV4-1,CASSQDALANSGNTIYF,TGCGCCAGCAGCCAAGATGCCCTAGCGAACTCTGGAAACACCATATATTTT
TRBJ1-2,-,-,TRBV7-9,CATSEVRGYTF,TGTGCCACCAGCGAAGTGCGTGGCTACACCTTC
TRBJ2-7,-,-,TRBV14,CASSQGRGYEQYF,TGTGCCAGCAGCCAAGGACGGGGGTACGAGCAGTACTTC
TRBJ1-2,-,-,TRBV15,CATSKGTAYGYTF,TGTGCCACCTCCAAGGGGACGGCCTATGGCTACACCTTC
TRBJ2-1,-,-,TRBV6-6,CASREGTVQFF,TGTGCCAGCAGGGAGGGGACAGTGCAGTTCTTC
TRBJ2-7,-,-,TRBV6-6,CASKTEGQSYEQYF,TGTGCCAGCAAAACGGAGGGACAGAGCTACGAGCAGTACTTC
TRBJ1-1,-,-,TRBV5-6,CASSPWGTPRLEAFF,TGTGCCAGCAGCCCCTGGGGGACACCTCGCCTCGAAGCTTTCTTT
TRBJ1-2,-,-,TRBV5-1,CASSWTPGAVSDGYTF,TGCGCCAGCAGCTGGACCCCAGGGGCGGTTTCGGATGGCTACACCTTC
TRBJ2-1,TRBD2,once,TRBV10-1,CASSGSGTSGSEQFF,TGCGCCAGCAGTGGTTCCGGGACTAGCGGGAGTGAGCAGTTCTTC
TRBJ2-3,-,-,TRBV28,CASSTGAGEMGQYF,TGTGCCAGCAGTACGGGGGCGGGCGAGATGGGGCAGTATTTT
TRBJ1-1,-,-,TRBV27,CASSFRGGALETEAFF,TGTGCCAGCAGTTTCCGAGGGGGGGCGCTGGAAACTGAAGCTTTCTTT
TRBJ2-1,TRBD2,once,TRBV7-3,CASSPGLADNEQFF,TGTGCCAGCAGCCCGGGACTAGCGGACAATGAGCAGTTCTTC
TRBJ2-1,-,-,TRBV27,CASSFGASNEQFF,TGTGCCAGCAGTTTTGGAGCCAGCAATGAGCAGTTCTTC
TRBJ2-7,-,-,TRBV11-3,CASSSRVGLRAYEQYF,TGTGCCAGCAGCTCCCGGGTCGGACTAAGGGCCTACGAGCAGTACTTC
TRBJ2-7,-,-,TRBV12-5,CASGSMHPVDEQYF,TGTGCTAGTGGTTCGATGCACCCGGTGGACGAGCAGTACTTC
TRBJ2-1,-,once,TRBV21-1,CASSTNADRYSYNEQFF,TGTGCCAGCAGCACCAACGCAGACAGGTACTCCTACAATGAGCAGTTCTTC
TRBJ2-1,-,-,TRBV5-1,CASSGGREHLYNEQFF,TGCGCCAGCAGCGGAGGGCGAGAGCACCTGTACAATGAGCAGTTCTTC
TRBJ1-1,-,-,TRBV28,CASREGGVLEAFF,TGTGCCAGCAGGGAAGGTGGGGTCCTGGAAGCTTTCTTT
TRBJ1-5,TRBD1,-,TRBV9,CASSPGGGRQPQHF,TGTGCCAGCAGCCCGGGAGGGGGCAGACAGCCCCAGCATTTT
TRBJ2-3,TRBD2,-,TRBV6-4,CASSETSGRTDTQYF,TGTGCCAGCAGCGAGACTAGCGGAAGAACAGATACGCAGTATTTT
TRBJ2-4,TRBD2,-,TRBV27,CASSQGLAEAKNIQYF,TGTGCCAGCAGTCAGGGACTAGCGGAAGCCAAAAACATTCAGTACTTC
TRBJ2-2,-,-,TRBV27,CASSLSHGGRPGELFF,TGTGCCAGCAGTTTATCCCACGGAGGGCGGCCCGGGGAGCTGTTTTTT
TRBJ1-1,-,-,TRBV29-1,CSVGGQMNTEAFF,TGCAGCGTGGGGGGTCAGATGAACACTGAAGCTTTCTTT